The 4 T cell receptor beta chains given below trace back to one sample, sequenced in a study of CD8+CD57+ T cells in acquired aplastic anemia. Whoever was chosen for sequencing had shown CD8+CD57+ cell expansion by flow cytometry. According to the study, genomic DNA was the template for TCR beta VDJ and CDR3 profiling. One entry per CDR3 protein results from TCRdb running MiXCR on the reads. This table has more than 250,000 distinct CDR3 sequences, roughly 80% appearing once. Sequencing input: sorted CD4+, CD8+, or CD8+CD57+ T cells (not recorded which) from PBMCs. These receptor sequences come from a human donor with aplastic anemia.

The chain carries TRBV7-8 and TRBJ2-7; D might be TRBD2 (6 bases). This CDR3 comprises 18 residues. CDR1 and CDR2 (germline): SGHVS, FQNEAQ. CDR3 region: CASSFPGDGETLSYEKYV. CDR3 DNA sequence: TGTGCCAGCAGCTTTCCGGGAGACGGGGAAACGCTTTCTTACGAGAAGTACGTC.

This clonotype was observed a few times. Germline is not matched at one junction end, which may reflect a read error. The CDR3 spells CASSEGVLNEKLFF. DNA of the CDR3: TGCGCCAGCAGTGAGGGGGTACTTAATGAAAAACTGTTTTTT. The V gene is TRBV27, the J gene TRBJ1-4, with a tentative D call TRBD1 (6 bases). The germline gives CDR1 MNHEY, CDR2 SMNVEV (reference sequence). The CDR3 sequence is 14 residues long. The full variable domain, rest sourced from reference TRBV27 and TRBJ1-4, is EAQVTQNPRYLITVTGKKLTVTCSQNMNHEYMSWYRQDPGLGLRQIYYSMNVEVTDKGDVPEGYKVSRKEKRNFPLILESPSPNQTSLYFCASSEGVLNEKLFFGSGTQLSVL.

This clonotype was counted a single time. The chain links TRBV7-2 to TRBJ1-1; D is unresolved. The CDR3 loop spans 17 amino acids. CDR1 is SGHTA and CDR2 is FQGNSA in the germline V gene. V lost 0 bases and J lost 8, with 22 bases in between. CDR3 in amino acids: CASSLAADPNSNQEAFF. The DNA of the CDR3 is TGTGCCAGCAGCTTAGCGGCAGACCCTAATAGCAATCAGGAAGCTTTCTTT.

As regards this clonotype: One junction end does not reproduce the germline sequence, and a read error may be involved. The V call is TRBV5-6, the J call TRBJ2-5, with D perhaps matching TRBD1 (6 bases). CDR3 length: 17 residues. Germline lookup yields CDR1 SGHDT and CDR2 YYEEEE. The DNA for the CDR3 is TGTGCCAGCATCTTGGAGAGCGGTGACAGGTACCAAGAGACCCAGTACTTC. Amino acids: CASILESGDRYQETQYF.